This is a list of T cell receptor beta chains from one sample in a study of shared clonotypes between healthy human individuals. Using immunoSEQ multiplex PCR, the repertoire was profiled, and TCRdb retains in-frame clones only, with some absent. The repertoire holds hundreds of thousands of clones, approximately 95% seen once, with 0.11% in the top ten. Sequencing used naive CD8+ T cells sorted from blood. The receptors here all came from a woman aged 25 to 45 in good health. The CDR3 runs from the conserved cysteine through the conserved F or W. A D gene is named only where the DNA matches it firmly. Clone size is stated in some rows and not others, as once, few, many or a class when expanded.

D	J	size	V	DNA	CDR3
TRBD2	TRBJ2-3	NA	TRBV30	TGTGCCTGGGAGCCTAGCGGAGCAAGCACAGATACGCAGTATTTT	CAWEPSGASTDTQYF
TRBD1	TRBJ2-7	NA	TRBV7-9	TGTGCCAGCACGGACAGGGTAGAAGAGCAGTACTTC	CASTDRVEEQYF
TRBD1	TRBJ1-1	NA	TRBV9	TGTGCCAGCAGCGTAGATTCGGGACAGGGAAACACTGAAGCTTTCTTT	CASSVDSGQGNTEAFF
TRBD2	TRBJ2-5	NA	TRBV12-5	TGTGCTAGTGGATGTATCGCCCGACTAGCGGGAGAGCCTAGGGGGGAGACCCAGTACTTC	CASGCIARLAGEPRGETQYF
NA	TRBJ2-7	NA	TRBV19	TGTGCCAGTAGCATTCTCGGGGACGAGCAGTACTTC	CASSILGDEQYF
NA	TRBJ2-5	NA	TRBV5-4	TGTGCCAGCAGCTTGCTGTCGGGTAGGGGACTGCAAGAGACCCAGTACTTC	CASSLLSGRGLQETQYF
NA	TRBJ1-2	NA	TRBV4-1	TGCGCCAGCAGCCAAGGCCCCTTGTGGGGGTATGGCTACACCTTC	CASSQGPLWGYGYTF
TRBD2	TRBJ2-7	NA	TRBV27	TGTGCCAGCAGTTTATCCGGGACTAGCGTAACCTACGAGCAGTACTTC	CASSLSGTSVTYEQYF
TRBD1	TRBJ2-7	NA	TRBV18	TGTGCCAGCTCACCACCGAAGGTTGGGACAGGGTATACCGAGCAGTACTTC	CASSPPKVGTGYTEQYF
NA	TRBJ2-7	NA	TRBV15	TGTGCCACCGGGTACTTGGGAGAGCAGTACTTC	CATGYLGEQYF
TRBD1	TRBJ1-6	NA	TRBV11-2	TGTGCCAGCAGCTTGAGTCCCGGGACAGGTCCGAGGACACCCCTCCACTTT	CASSLSPGTGPRTPLHF
TRBD1	TRBJ1-4	NA	TRBV9	TGTGCCAGCAGCGTAGACAGGGGGGAGACTAATGAAAAACTGTTTTTT	CASSVDRGETNEKLFF
TRBD1	TRBJ2-7	NA	TRBV27	TGTGCCAGCAGAGAGTACAGGGGGCGAACTTACGAGCAGTACTTC	CASREYRGRTYEQYF
NA	TRBJ2-3	NA	TRBV7-9	TGTGCCAGCAGCTTAGTGCAGGGAACAGATACGCAGTATTTT	CASSLVQGTDTQYF
TRBD2	TRBJ2-1	NA	TRBV7-6	TGTGCCAGCAGTACAGGGACTAGCGGGAGCAATGAGCAGTTCTTC	CASSTGTSGSNEQFF
NA	TRBJ1-5	NA	TRBV27	TGTGCCAGCAGTTCCATTCCTTCGGCGGCTCAGCCCCAGCATTTT	CASSSIPSAAQPQHF
NA	TRBJ2-7	NA	TRBV13	TGTGCCAGCAGCCCCGGACCGTTTGGCGAGCAGTACTTC	CASSPGPFGEQYF
TRBD2	TRBJ2-7	NA	TRBV5-6	TGTGCCAGCAGCTTGGCGGGACTAGCGGGAGTAGAGCAGTACTTC	CASSLAGLAGVEQYF
NA	TRBJ2-7	NA	TRBV9	TGTGCCAGCAGCGAGCCTCCTGGACGACAGTACTTC	CASSEPPGRQYF
NA	TRBJ1-5	NA	TRBV27	TGTGCCAGCAGTCCCCTTACACCAGGGTACAATCAGCCCCAGCATTTT	CASSPLTPGYNQPQHF
TRBD2	TRBJ2-7	NA	TRBV27	TGTGCCAGCAGTTTATCAGGAGCGGGAGGCTCCGAGCAGTACTTC	CASSLSGAGGSEQYF
TRBD1	TRBJ2-7	NA	TRBV29-1	TGCAGCGCTGTAACAGGGGTACCCTACGAGCAGTACTTC	CSAVTGVPYEQYF
NA	TRBJ2-5	NA	TRBV29-1	TGCAGCGTTGATAGTTATGACAGCGAAACGGGAGAGACCCAGTACTTC	CSVDSYDSETGETQYF
NA	TRBJ2-6	NA	TRBV9	TGTGCCAGCAGCGTAGGACGGGGGAAGTCTGGGGCCAACGTCCTGACTTTC	CASSVGRGKSGANVLTF
TRBD2	TRBJ2-7	NA	TRBV27	TGTGCCAGCAGGGCAATGGGGGGGGGACTAGCGGGAACTAAGTACGAGCAGTACTTC	CASRAMGGGLAGTKYEQYF
TRBD1	TRBJ1-6	NA	TRBV25-1	TGTGCCAGCACGGGACAGTATAATTCACCCCTCCACTTT	CASTGQYNSPLHF
TRBD1	TRBJ1-5	NA	TRBV27	TGTGCCAGCACAACCGGGACAGGGAAGCCCCAGCATTTT	CASTTGTGKPQHF
NA	TRBJ1-1	NA	TRBV19	TGTGCCAGTAACATCGGGGCCGCAGGCCTTGAAGCTTTCTTT	CASNIGAAGLEAFF
NA	TRBJ1-3	few	TRBV19	TGTGCCGTAAACTCAGGAAACACCATATATTTT	CAVNSGNTIYF
TRBD2	TRBJ2-1	NA	TRBV19	TGTGCCAGTAGTACTGTCCTAGCGGGAGATTTCTACAATGAGCAGTTCTTC	CASSTVLAGDFYNEQFF
NA	TRBJ2-7	NA	TRBV27	TGTGCCAGCCTTGGAGTAGACGAGCAGTACTTC	CASLGVDEQYF
NA	TRBJ2-7	once	TRBV19	TGTGCCAGTAGTATAGCCCCAGGGGCCCACTCCTACGAGCAGTACTTC	CASSIAPGAHSYEQYF
NA	TRBJ2-1	NA	TRBV27	TGTGCCAGCGGCTTCGGGAGCTTATTTGAGCAGTTCTTC	CASGFGSLFEQFF